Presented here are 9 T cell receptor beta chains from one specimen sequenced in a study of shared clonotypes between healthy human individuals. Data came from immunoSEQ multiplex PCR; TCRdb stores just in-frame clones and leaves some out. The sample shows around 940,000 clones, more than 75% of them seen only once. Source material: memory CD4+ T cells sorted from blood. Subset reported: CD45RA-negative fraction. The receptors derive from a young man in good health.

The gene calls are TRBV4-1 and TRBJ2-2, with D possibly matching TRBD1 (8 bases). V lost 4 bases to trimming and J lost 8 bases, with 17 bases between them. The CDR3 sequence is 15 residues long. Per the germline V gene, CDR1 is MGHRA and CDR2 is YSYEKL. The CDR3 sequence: CASSLRTGRVGELFF. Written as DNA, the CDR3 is TGCGCCAGCAGCCTTCGGACAGGGAGGGTAGGGGAGCTGTTTTTT.

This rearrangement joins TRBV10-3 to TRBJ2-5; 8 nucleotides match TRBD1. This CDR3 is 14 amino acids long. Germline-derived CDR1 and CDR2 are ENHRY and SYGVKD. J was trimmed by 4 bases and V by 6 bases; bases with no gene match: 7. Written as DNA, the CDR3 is TGTGCCATCAGGGACCCAGGGGGCGGAGAGACCCAGTACTTC. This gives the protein CAIRDPGGGETQYF.

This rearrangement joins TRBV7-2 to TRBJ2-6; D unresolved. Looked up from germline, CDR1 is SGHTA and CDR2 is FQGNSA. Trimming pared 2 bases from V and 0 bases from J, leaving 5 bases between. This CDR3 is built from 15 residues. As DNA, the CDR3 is TGTGCCAGCAGCTTACAGGCCTCTGGGGCCAACGTCCTGACTTTC. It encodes CASSLQASGANVLTF.

The CDR3 DNA reads as TGTGCTAGTGGTTCCAATCCCGGACAGGGTGGAACTGAAGCTTTCTTT. Protein sequence: CASGSNPGQGGTEAFF. The chain combines TRBV12-5 with TRBJ1-1, with 8 positions matching TRBD1. CDR1 and CDR2 from the germline V gene are LGHNT and FRNRAP. The CDR3 has 16 amino acids. With 4 bases clipped from V and 5 bases from J, the junction kept 12 bases outside the gene matches.

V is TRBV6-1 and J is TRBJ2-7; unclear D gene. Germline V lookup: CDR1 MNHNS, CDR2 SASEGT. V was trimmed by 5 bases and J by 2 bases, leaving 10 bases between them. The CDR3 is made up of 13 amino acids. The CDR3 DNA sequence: TGTGCCAGCAGTTCTGTGGTAGCCTACGAGCAGTACTTC. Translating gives CASSSVVAYEQYF.

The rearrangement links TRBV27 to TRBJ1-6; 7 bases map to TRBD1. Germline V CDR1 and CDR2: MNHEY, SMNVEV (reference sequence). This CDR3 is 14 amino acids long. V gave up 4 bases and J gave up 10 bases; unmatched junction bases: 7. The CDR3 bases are TGTGCCAGCAGTTACGACAGGGAAGGCTCACCCCTCCACTTT. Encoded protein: CASSYDREGSPLHF.

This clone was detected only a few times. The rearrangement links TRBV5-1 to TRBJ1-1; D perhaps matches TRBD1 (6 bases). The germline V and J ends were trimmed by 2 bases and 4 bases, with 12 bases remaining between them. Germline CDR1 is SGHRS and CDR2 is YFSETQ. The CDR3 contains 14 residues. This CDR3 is CASSFGQTSTEAFF. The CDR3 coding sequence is TGCGCCAGCAGCTTCGGACAGACCTCCACTGAAGCTTTCTTT.

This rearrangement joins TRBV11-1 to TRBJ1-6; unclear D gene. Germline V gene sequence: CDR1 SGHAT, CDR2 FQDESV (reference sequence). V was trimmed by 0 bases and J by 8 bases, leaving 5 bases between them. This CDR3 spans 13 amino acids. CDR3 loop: CASSLARYSPLHF. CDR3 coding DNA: TGTGCCAGCAGCTTAGCGAGGTATTCACCCCTCCACTTT.

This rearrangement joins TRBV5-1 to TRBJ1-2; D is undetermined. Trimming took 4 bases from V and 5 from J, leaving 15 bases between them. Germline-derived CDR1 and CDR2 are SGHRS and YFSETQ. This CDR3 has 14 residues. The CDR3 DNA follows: TGCGCCAGCAGCACGACGGGATTAACATATGGCTACACCTTC. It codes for CASSTTGLTYGYTF.